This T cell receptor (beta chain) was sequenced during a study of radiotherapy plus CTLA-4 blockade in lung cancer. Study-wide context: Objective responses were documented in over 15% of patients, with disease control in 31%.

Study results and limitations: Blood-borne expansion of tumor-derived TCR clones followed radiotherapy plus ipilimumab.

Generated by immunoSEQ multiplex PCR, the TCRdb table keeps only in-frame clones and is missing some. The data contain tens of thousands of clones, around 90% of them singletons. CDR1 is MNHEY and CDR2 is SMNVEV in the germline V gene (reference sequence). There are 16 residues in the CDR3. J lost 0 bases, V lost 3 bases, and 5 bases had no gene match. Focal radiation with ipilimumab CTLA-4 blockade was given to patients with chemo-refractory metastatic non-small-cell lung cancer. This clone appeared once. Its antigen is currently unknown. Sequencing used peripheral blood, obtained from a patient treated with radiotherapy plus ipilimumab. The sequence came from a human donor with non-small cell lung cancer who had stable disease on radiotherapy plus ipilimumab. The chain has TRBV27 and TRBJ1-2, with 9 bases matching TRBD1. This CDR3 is CASSLARTGANYGYTF. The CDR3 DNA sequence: TGTGCCAGCAGTTTGGCGAGGACAGGGGCTAACTATGGCTACACCTTC.